This TCR beta chain stems from a study of T cell responses to AZD1222 COVID-19 vaccine. Broader study findings: Nearly half of unique spike-specific TCRs reportedly avoided B.1.351 and B.1.1.7 mutated regions. Two doses of AZD1222 preceded a rise in Spike-specific TCR breadth and depth.

Some clones are missing from TCRdb's copy, which holds only in-frame ones; the method was immunoSEQ multiplex PCR. The sample carries 150,000 to 200,000 clones, approximately 92% recorded once. About this clone itself: What it binds is unknown.

Germline CDR1 reads SGHTA; CDR2 reads FQGNSA. With 3 bases clipped from V and 5 bases from J, the junction kept 7 bases outside the gene matches. CDR3 size: 15 residues. This sequence originates from an adult who received the MenACWY meningococcal vaccine as a control. The sequenced sample was peripheral blood, obtained 28 days after the second dose of the MenACWY control vaccine. J is TRBJ2-7 and V is TRBV7-2; 10 nucleotides agree with TRBD1. The CDR3 is CASSLVGTGAHEQYF. The CDR3 nucleotides are TGTGCCAGCAGCTTGGTTGGGACAGGGGCCCACGAGCAGTACTTC.